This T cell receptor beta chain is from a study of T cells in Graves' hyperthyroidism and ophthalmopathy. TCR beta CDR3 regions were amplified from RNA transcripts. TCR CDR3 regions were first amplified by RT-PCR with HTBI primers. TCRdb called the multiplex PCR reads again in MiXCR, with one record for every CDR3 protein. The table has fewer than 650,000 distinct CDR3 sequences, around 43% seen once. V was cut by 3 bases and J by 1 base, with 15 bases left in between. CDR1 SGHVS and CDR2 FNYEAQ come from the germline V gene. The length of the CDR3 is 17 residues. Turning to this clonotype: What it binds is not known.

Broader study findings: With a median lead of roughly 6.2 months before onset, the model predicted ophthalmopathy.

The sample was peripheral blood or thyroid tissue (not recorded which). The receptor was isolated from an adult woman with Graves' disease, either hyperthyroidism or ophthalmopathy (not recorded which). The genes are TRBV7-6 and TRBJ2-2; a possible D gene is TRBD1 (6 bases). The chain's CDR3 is CASSFGPQGVNTGELFF. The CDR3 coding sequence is TGTGCCAGCAGCTTCGGCCCACAGGGCGTGAACACCGGGGAGCTGTTTTTT. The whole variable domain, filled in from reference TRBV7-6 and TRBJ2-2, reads GAGVSQSPRYKVTKRGQDVALRCDPISGHVSLYWYRQALGQGPEFLTYFNYEAQQDKSGLPNDRFSAERPEGSISTLTIQRTEQRDSAMYRCASSFGPQGVNTGELFFGEGSRLTVL.